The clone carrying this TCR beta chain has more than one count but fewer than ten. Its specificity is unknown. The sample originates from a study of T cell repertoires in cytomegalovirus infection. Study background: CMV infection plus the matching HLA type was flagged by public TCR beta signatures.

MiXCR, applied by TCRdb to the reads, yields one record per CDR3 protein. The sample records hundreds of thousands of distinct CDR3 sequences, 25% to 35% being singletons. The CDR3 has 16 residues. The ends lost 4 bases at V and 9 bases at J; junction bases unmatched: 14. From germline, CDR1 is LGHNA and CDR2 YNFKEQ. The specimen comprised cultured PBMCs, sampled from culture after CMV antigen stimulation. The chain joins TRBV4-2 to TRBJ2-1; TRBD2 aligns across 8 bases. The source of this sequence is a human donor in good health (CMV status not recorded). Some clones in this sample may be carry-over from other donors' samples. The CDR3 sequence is CASSPITSGASGEQFF. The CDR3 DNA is TGTGCCAGCAGCCCGATAACTAGCGGCGCTTCGGGTGAGCAGTTCTTC.